This T cell receptor beta chain was captured by sequencing in a study of cytomegalovirus exposure and HLA in healthy donors. Whole-study findings and limits: A missense DCLRE1C variant was associated with V- and J-gene trimming of TCR beta chains in a later analysis, and an independent cohort replicated the association.

Trimming removed 4 bases at V and 4 bases at J, with 16 bases between. This CDR3 comprises 15 residues. Germline V lookup: CDR1 MNHEY, CDR2 SVGAGI. Vbeta (60) and Jbeta (13) primers were used in the PCR. In the original analysis: The count from a later analysis was roughly 80 million unique TCR beta chains, some 12 million of them shared. Generated by immunoSEQ multiplex PCR, the TCRdb table keeps only in-frame clones and is missing some. The DNA gave D and trimming, while V, J and clone size come from that table. The table includes around 130,000 clones, roughly 88% detected once. This clone has a single count. Its target is not known.

The material sequenced was PBMCs. The TCR sequence derives from a man between 45 and 60 years old in good health and CMV-seronegative. The genes are TRBV6-5 and TRBJ1-1, with D perhaps matching TRBD1 (6 bases). CDR3 protein: CASSSHMGAGTEAFF. The CDR3 DNA reads TGTGCCAGCAGTTCCCATATGGGGGCCGGCACTGAAGCTTTCTTT.